Each of the 2 T cell receptor beta chains below was sequenced from the same sample in a study of blood T cell repertoires in COVID-19. Measured with immunoSEQ multiplex PCR; TCRdb has only the in-frame clones, and not every one. The repertoire holds 150,000 to 200,000 clones, with 80% to 85% as singletons. Sequenced: peripheral blood. The receptors derive from an older man with active or convalescent COVID-19.

The chain links TRBV27 to TRBJ1-5; D gene uncertain. The V end lost 4 bases, the J end lost 2 bases, and 9 bases lay between the germline ends. Per germline, CDR1 MNHEY and CDR2 SMNVEV (reference sequence). CDR3 length equals 14 residues. DNA of the CDR3: TGTGCCAGCAGTTGGAGGGTGGGCAATCAGCCCCAGCATTTT. Its translation: CASSWRVGNQPQHF.

A remark on this clone: A read error may produce the germline difference seen at one junction end. This chain uses TRBV29-1 with TRBJ1-2; D is possibly TRBD1 (6 bases). Looked up from germline, CDR1 is SQVTM and CDR2 is ANQGSEA. The CDR3 consists of 13 residues. CDR3 nucleotides: TGCCGCGTGGGGGGGGCGGGAGAGGGCGGCTACACCTTC. Residues: CRVGGAGEGGYTF.